These 18 T cell receptor beta chains came from one sample sequenced in a study of blood T cell repertoires in COVID-19. Produced via immunoSEQ multiplex PCR; TCRdb's table is partial and in-frame only. The sample holds more than 300,000 clones, around nine tenths seen once. Sequencing used PBMCs or T cells enriched from blood (not recorded which). The receptors derive from a woman aged 18-30 years who had recovered from COVID-19.

This clone has only one observation. V and J are TRBV27 and TRBJ1-3, with D unclear. Per the germline V gene, CDR1 is MNHEY and CDR2 is SMNVEV (reference sequence). V was clipped by 4 bases and J by 2 bases, with 3 bases between them. CDR3 length: 12 residues. The CDR3 DNA follows: TGTGCCAGCAGTTCCGCTGGAAACACCATATATTTT. Translating gives CASSSAGNTIYF.

The chain couples TRBV25-1 to TRBJ1-4, with 8 bases aligning to TRBD1. Germline CDR1 and CDR2: MGHDK and SYGVNS. Trimming took 5 bases from V and 0 from J; bases not matched to a gene: 11. The CDR3 totals 18 residues. The CDR3 here is CASSPRTGTSATNEKLFF. In DNA, the CDR3 is TGTGCCAGCAGTCCACGGACAGGGACCTCTGCAACTAATGAAAAACTGTTTTTT.

This chain uses TRBV4-1 with TRBJ2-2, with 12 bases that match TRBD2. The germline V gene encodes CDR1 MGHRA and CDR2 YSYEKL. The ends lost 4 bases at V and 4 bases at J; junction bases unmatched: 10. The CDR3 sequence is 18 residues long. The CDR3 reads CASSLQEGGLAGTGELFF. The CDR3 DNA is TGCGCCAGCAGCCTCCAAGAGGGGGGACTAGCGGGCACCGGGGAGCTGTTTTTT.

The J gene is TRBJ1-5, the V gene TRBV27, with D possibly being TRBD1 (5 bases). Trimming took 4 bases from V and 7 from J, leaving 14 bases between them. Germline V gene lookup returns CDR1 MNHEY and CDR2 SMNVEV (reference sequence). This CDR3 has 14 amino acids. The CDR3 region has the DNA TGTGCCAGCAGTTCCTGGGGGGGGTTCCAGCCCCAGCATTTT. Amino acid sequence: CASSSWGGFQPQHF.

The genes are TRBV3-1 (or the pseudogene TRBV3-2) and TRBJ2-7, with 7 bases that match TRBD1. Germline V gene sequence: CDR1 LGHDT, CDR2 YNNKEL (reference sequence). The CDR3 has 14 amino acids. The trim removed 0 bases at V and 6 bases at J, leaving 5 bases unmatched. The CDR3 nucleotides read TGTGCCAGCAGCCAAGATTTAGGGGGCTTCGAGCAGTACTTC. The encoded protein is CASSQDLGGFEQYF.

This sequence joins TRBV19 and TRBJ1-3; TRBD1 agrees at 7 bases. Per germline, CDR1 LNHDA and CDR2 SQIVND (reference sequence). The CDR3 has 16 residues. Trimming at V came to 0 bases and at J to 3 bases, leaving 5 bases not matched to a gene. CDR3 sequence (DNA): TGTGCCAGTAGTATAGATGGCAGGGGGTTTGGAAACACCATATATTTT. Encoded protein: CASSIDGRGFGNTIYF.

The chain joins TRBV7-9 to TRBJ2-7; D ambiguous. The germline V gene has CDR1 SEHNR and CDR2 FQNEAQ (reference sequence). The CDR3 extends over 12 amino acids. V lost 4 bases and J lost 5, with 9 bases in between. CDR3 coding DNA: TGTGCCAGCAGCTCCGGCGGAGACGAGCAGTACTTC. Amino acid sequence: CASSSGGDEQYF.

The rearrangement joins TRBV19 to TRBJ1-4; TRBD1 matches 9 bases. Trimming took 4 bases from V and 5 from J; bases not matched to a gene: 8. CDR3 length: 16 residues. Germline V lookup: CDR1 LNHDA, CDR2 SQIVND (reference sequence). The CDR3 region has the DNA TGTGCCAGTAGTAATTTACAGGGGGCGCTGAATGAAAAACTGTTTTTT. This translates into CASSNLQGALNEKLFF.

In this sample, this clone turned up once. This sequence joins TRBV6-5 and TRBJ2-1; TRBD2 might be the D (5 bases). This CDR3 comprises 13 residues. Between the trimmed V and J ends, which lost 6 bases and 7 bases, there was a span of 13 bases. Germline values: CDR1 MNHEY, CDR2 SVGAGI. This CDR3 is CASSSSRGNEQFF. As DNA, the CDR3 is TGTGCCAGCAGCTCCTCCCGGGGTAATGAGCAGTTCTTC.

In its sample, this clone was seen many times. This chain joins TRBV28 and TRBJ1-5, with unresolved D. The CDR3 has 12 amino acids. Looked up from germline, CDR1 is MDHEN and CDR2 is SYDVKM. The ends were cut back, 8 bases at V and 3 bases at J, with 8 bases in the middle. DNA for the CDR3: TGTGCCAGCTTTCAGTTCAATCAGCCCCAGCATTTT. Translated: CASFQFNQPQHF.

The CDR3: CASSRNGYTF. DNA of the CDR3: TGTGCCAGCAGCAGGAATGGCTACACCTTC. The chain couples TRBV28 to TRBJ1-2; D ambiguous. Per germline, CDR1 MDHEN and CDR2 SYDVKM. The length of the CDR3 is 10 residues. The V end lost 6 bases, the J end lost 6 bases, and 5 bases lay between the germline ends.

This clone was recorded once. This chain connects TRBV6-5 to TRBJ1-2; weak D call: TRBD1 (6 bases). Deletions cut 2 bases from V and 6 bases from J, with 13 bases between. Germline V CDR1 and CDR2: MNHEY, SVGAGI. This CDR3 has 14 amino acids. CDR3: CASSYLLAGDGYTF. The CDR3 DNA is TGTGCCAGCAGTTACCTATTGGCAGGGGATGGCTACACCTTC.

The chain couples TRBV18 to TRBJ2-1; D is uncertain. V was clipped by 0 bases and J by 0 bases, with 3 bases between them. The germline gives CDR1 KGHSH, CDR2 LQKENI. CDR3 length equals 14 residues. CDR3 DNA: TGTGCCAGCTCACCACCTCACTCCTACAATGAGCAGTTCTTC. Translated, it gives CASSPPHSYNEQFF.

CDR3 coding DNA: TGCGCTAGCGGGGGGTCGAACTTCCTCTACGAGCAGTACTTC. It translates to CASGGSNFLYEQYF. This chain connects TRBV10-2 to TRBJ2-7; 10 nucleotides align to TRBD2. CDR3 length: 14 amino acids. Looked up from germline, CDR1 is WSHSY and CDR2 is SAAADI.

The gene calls are TRBV12-3 or TRBV12-4 and TRBJ2-1, with D possibly matching TRBD2 (5 bases). The germline V and J ends were trimmed by 10 bases and 12 bases, with 13 bases remaining between them. The CDR3 is made up of 10 amino acids. CDR3 residues: CATGEFAQFF. The DNA for the CDR3 is TGTGCCACCGGGGAATTCGCGCAGTTCTTC.

The rearrangement uses TRBV2 and TRBJ2-2; D not resolved. This CDR3 has 12 residues. V gave up 0 bases and J gave up 7 bases, with 3 bases separating them. Germline V lookup: CDR1 SNHLY, CDR2 FYNNEI. This CDR3 reads CASSEALGELFF. Written as DNA, the CDR3 is TGTGCCAGCAGTGAAGCACTCGGGGAGCTGTTTTTT.

The chain is built from TRBV7-2 and TRBJ1-1; D uncertain. CDR3 size: 14 residues. Germline lookup yields CDR1 SGHTA and CDR2 FQGNSA. Trimming pared 1 base from V and 0 bases from J, leaving 6 bases between. The CDR3 protein is CASSLVQMNTEAFF. As DNA, the CDR3 is TGTGCCAGCAGCTTAGTACAGATGAACACTGAAGCTTTCTTT.

The chain has TRBV3-1 (or the pseudogene TRBV3-2) and TRBJ2-2; D perhaps matches TRBD2 (5 bases). This CDR3 spans 16 amino acids. Trimming cost V 8 bases and J 4 bases, with 20 bases left between them. From germline, CDR1 is LGHDT and CDR2 YNNKEL (reference sequence). The CDR3: CASAGPRGHATGELFF. DNA of the CDR3: TGTGCCAGCGCAGGACCCAGAGGGCACGCCACCGGGGAGCTGTTTTTT.